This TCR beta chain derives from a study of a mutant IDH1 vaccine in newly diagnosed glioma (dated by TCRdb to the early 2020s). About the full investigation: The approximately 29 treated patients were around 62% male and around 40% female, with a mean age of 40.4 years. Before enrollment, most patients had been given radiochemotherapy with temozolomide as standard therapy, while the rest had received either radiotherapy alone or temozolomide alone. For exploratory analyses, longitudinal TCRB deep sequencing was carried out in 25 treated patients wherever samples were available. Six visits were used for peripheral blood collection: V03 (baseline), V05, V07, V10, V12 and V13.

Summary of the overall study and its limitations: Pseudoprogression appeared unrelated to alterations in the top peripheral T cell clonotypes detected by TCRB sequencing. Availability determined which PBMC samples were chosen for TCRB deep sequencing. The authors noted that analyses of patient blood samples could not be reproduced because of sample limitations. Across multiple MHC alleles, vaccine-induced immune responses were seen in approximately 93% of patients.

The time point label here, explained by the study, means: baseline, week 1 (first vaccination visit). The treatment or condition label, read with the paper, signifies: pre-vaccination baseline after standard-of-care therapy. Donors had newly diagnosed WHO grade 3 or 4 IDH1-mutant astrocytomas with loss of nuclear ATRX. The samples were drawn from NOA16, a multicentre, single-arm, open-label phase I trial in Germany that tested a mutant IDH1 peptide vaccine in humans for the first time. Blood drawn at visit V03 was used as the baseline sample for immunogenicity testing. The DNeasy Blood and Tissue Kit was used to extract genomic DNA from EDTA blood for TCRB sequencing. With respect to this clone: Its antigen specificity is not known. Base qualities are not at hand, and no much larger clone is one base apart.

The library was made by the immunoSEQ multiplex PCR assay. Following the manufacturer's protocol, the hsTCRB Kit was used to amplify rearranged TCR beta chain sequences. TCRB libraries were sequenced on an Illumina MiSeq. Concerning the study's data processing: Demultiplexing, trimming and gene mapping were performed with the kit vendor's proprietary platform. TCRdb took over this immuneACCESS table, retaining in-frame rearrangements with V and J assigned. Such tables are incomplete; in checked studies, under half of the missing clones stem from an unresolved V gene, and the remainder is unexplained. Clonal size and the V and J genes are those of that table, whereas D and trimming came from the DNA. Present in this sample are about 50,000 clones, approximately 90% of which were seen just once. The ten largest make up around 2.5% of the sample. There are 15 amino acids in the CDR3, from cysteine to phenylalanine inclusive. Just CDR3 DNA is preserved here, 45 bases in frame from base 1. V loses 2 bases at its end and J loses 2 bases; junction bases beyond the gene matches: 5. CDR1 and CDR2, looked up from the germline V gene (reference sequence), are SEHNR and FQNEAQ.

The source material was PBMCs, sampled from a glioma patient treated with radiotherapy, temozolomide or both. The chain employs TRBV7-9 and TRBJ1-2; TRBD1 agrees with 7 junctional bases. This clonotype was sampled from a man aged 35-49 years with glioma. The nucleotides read TGTGCCAGCAGCTTAACAGGGACAGTGAACTATGGCTACACCTTC. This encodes CASSLTGTVNYGYTF.